A selection of T cell receptor beta chains follows, all from one sample in a study of early T cells in non-severe SARS-CoV-2 infection. TCRdb independently ran MiXCR on the 5' RACE reads; one entry per CDR3 protein. In the table there are tens of thousands of distinct CDR3 sequences, around 20% of which are singletons. The source was whole blood, collected at baseline. The receptors were sampled from an adult who was a healthcare worker with PCR-confirmed SARS-CoV-2 infection or an uninfected control (not recorded which). Both conserved end residues are part of each CDR3. The order of the fields is D gene, J gene, clone size, V gene, CDR3 protein, CDR3 DNA. D genes are given only for firm matches. Clone size is given for some rows only: seen once, a few or many times, or a class if the clone is expanded.

>NA|TRBJ1-2|few|TRBV20-1
CSASPPAGHYGYTF
TGCAGTGCTAGTCCCCCGGCAGGGCACTATGGCTACACCTTC
>NA|TRBJ2-7|NA|TRBV7-9
CASSLEGRTYEQYF
TGTGCCAGCAGCTTAGAGGGCAGAACCTACGAGCAGTACTTC
>NA|TRBJ2-3|few|TRBV6-1
CASSGRGDTQYF
TGTGCCAGCAGTGGCCGTGGAGATACGCAGTATTTT
>TRBD1|TRBJ1-1|few|TRBV20-1
CSAKTGPTEAFF
TGCAGTGCTAAGACAGGGCCCACCGAAGCTTTCTTT
>NA|TRBJ2-2|NA|TRBV5-1
CASRPDSTGELFF
TGCGCCAGCAGACCTGACAGCACCGGGGAGCTGTTTTTT
>TRBD1|TRBJ1-5|NA|TRBV12-3/TRBV12-4
CASSTGGRQPQHF
TGTGCCAGCAGTACAGGGGGCAGACAGCCCCAGCATTTT
>NA|TRBJ2-6|few|TRBV3-1
CASSQRGAGANVLTF
TGTGCCAGCAGCCAACGAGGGGCAGGGGCCAACGTCCTGACTTTC
>NA|TRBJ2-7|few|TRBV6-1
CASSESTRGPYEQYF
TGTGCCAGCAGTGAATCGACACGGGGTCCCTACGAGCAGTACTTC
>NA|TRBJ1-2|few|TRBV14
CASSQSGVYGYTF
TGTGCCAGCAGCCAGTCTGGGGTATATGGCTACACCTTC
>TRBD2|TRBJ2-2|NA|TRBV7-6
CASSRLAGDHTGELFF
TGTGCCAGCAGCCGACTAGCGGGGGATCACACCGGGGAGCTGTTTTTT
>TRBD1|TRBJ2-2|few|TRBV11-2
CASSVTGTGWGTGELFF
TGTGCCAGCAGCGTCACCGGGACAGGATGGGGGACCGGGGAGCTGTTTTTT
>TRBD1|TRBJ1-1|NA|TRBV18
CASHEQGINTEAFF
TGTGCCAGTCACGAACAGGGGATCAACACTGAAGCTTTCTTT
>NA|TRBJ1-1|few|TRBV18
CASSWQGEPEAFF
TGTGCCAGCTCATGGCAGGGAGAGCCTGAAGCTTTCTTT
>NA|TRBJ1-1|NA|TRBV7-3
CASSLQGMNTEAFF
TGTGCCAGCAGCTTACAGGGAATGAACACTGAAGCTTTCTTT
>NA|TRBJ2-2|few|TRBV7-9
CASSIRRVANTGELFF
TGTGCCAGCAGCATAAGGCGGGTAGCGAACACCGGGGAGCTGTTTTTT
>NA|TRBJ1-2|NA|TRBV20-1
CSALAGAAGYTF
TGCAGTGCCCTTGCTGGAGCAGCTGGCTACACCTTC
>NA|TRBJ1-6|few|TRBV4-2
CASSLNWEQSPLHF
TGTGCCAGCAGCCTCAATTGGGAGCAATCACCCCTCCACTTT
>TRBD1|TRBJ2-7|NA|TRBV11-1
CASSHSSRTGGEQYF
TGTGCCAGCAGCCACTCCTCCCGGACAGGGGGCGAGCAGTACTTC
>NA|TRBJ1-2|NA|TRBV4-1
CASSRLGVYGYTF
TGCGCCAGCAGCCGGTTGGGAGTCTATGGCTACACCTTC
>NA|TRBJ2-7|once|TRBV6-1
CASTNGGRTIGEYF
TGTGCCAGCACCAATGGGGGCCGGACTATAGGGGAGTACTTC
>NA|TRBJ2-5|few|TRBV7-6
CASSLAAGGLSQETQYF
TGTGCCAGCAGCTTAGCTGCAGGGGGACTGAGCCAAGAGACCCAGTACTTC
>NA|TRBJ1-2|few|TRBV30
CAWSVLPNYGYTF
TGTGCCTGGAGTGTACTCCCGAACTATGGCTACACCTTC
>NA|TRBJ1-2|NA|TRBV10-3
CAISGPGGNYGYTF
TGTGCCATCAGTGGTCCAGGAGGTAACTATGGCTACACCTTC
>TRBD1|TRBJ1-1|NA|TRBV7-9
CASQAGQGATEAFF
TGTGCCAGCCAGGCTGGACAGGGGGCTACTGAAGCTTTCTTT
>NA|TRBJ1-2|many|TRBV12-3/TRBV12-4
CASSLSRHYGYTF
TGTGCCAGCAGTTTGTCCCGGCACTATGGCTACACCTTC
>NA|TRBJ2-7|NA|TRBV27
CASSRQLVRRSLNEQYF
TGTGCCAGCAGCCGTCAATTGGTGCGTCGATCGTTGAACGAGCAGTACTTC
>NA|TRBJ1-3|few|TRBV7-8
CASRDPAGENTIYF
TGTGCCAGCAGGGACCCCGCAGGAGAGAACACCATATATTTT